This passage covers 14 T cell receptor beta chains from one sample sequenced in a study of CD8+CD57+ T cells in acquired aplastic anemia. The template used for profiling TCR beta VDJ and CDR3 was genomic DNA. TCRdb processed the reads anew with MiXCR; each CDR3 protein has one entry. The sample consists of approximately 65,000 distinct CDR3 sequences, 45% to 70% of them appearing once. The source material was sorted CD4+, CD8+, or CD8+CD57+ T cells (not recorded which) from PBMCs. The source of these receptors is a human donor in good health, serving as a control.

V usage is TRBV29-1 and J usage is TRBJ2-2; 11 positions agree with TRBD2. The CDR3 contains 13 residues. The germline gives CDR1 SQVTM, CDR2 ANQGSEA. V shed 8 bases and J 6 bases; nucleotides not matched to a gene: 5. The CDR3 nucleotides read TGCAGCTTGGTAGCGGGAGGGCCCGGGGAGCTGTTTTTT. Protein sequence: CSLVAGGPGELFF.

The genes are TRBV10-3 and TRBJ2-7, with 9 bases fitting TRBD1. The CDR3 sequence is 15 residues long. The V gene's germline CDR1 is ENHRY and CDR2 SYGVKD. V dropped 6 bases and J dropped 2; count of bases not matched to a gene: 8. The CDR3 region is CAISDNDRGAYEQYF. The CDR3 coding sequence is TGTGCCATCAGCGATAACGACAGGGGGGCCTACGAGCAGTACTTC.

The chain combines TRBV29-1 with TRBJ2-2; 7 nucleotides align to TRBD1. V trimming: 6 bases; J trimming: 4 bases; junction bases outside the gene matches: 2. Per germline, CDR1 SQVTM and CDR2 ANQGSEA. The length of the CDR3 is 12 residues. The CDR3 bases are TGCAGCGTAAACAGGGGCACCGGGGAGCTGTTTTTT. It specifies CSVNRGTGELFF.

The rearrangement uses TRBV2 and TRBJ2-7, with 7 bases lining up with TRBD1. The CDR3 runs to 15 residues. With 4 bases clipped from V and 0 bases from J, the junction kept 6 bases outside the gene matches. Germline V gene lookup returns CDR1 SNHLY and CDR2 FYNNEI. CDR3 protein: CASSGRGQVSYEQYF. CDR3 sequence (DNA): TGTGCCAGCAGTGGAAGGGGGCAGGTCTCCTACGAGCAGTACTTC. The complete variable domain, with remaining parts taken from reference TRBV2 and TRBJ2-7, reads EPEVTQTPSHQVTQMGQEVILRCVPISNHLYFYWYRQILGQKVEFLVSFYNNEISEKSEIFDDQFSVERPDGSNFTLKIRSTKLEDSAMYFCASSGRGQVSYEQYFGPGTRLTVT.

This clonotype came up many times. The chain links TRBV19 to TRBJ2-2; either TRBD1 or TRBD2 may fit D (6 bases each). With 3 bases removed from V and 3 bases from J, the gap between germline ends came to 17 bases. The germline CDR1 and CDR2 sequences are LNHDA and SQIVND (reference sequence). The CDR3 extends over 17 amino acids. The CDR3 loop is CASSMRRGSRYTGELFF. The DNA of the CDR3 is TGTGCCAGTAGTATGAGGAGGGGGTCGCGGTACACCGGGGAGCTGTTTTTT. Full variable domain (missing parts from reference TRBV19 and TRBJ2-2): DGGITQSPKYLFRKEGQNVTLSCEQNLNHDAMYWYRQDPGQGLRLIYYSQIVNDFQKGDIAEGYSVSREKKESFPLTVTSAQKNPTAFYLCASSMRRGSRYTGELFFGEGSRLTVL.

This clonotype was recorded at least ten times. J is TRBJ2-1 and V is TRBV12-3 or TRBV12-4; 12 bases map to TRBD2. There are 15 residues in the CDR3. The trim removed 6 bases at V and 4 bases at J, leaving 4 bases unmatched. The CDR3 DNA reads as TGTGCCAGCAGATCTACTAGCGGGGGGTACAATGAGCAGTTCTTC. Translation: CASRSTSGGYNEQFF.

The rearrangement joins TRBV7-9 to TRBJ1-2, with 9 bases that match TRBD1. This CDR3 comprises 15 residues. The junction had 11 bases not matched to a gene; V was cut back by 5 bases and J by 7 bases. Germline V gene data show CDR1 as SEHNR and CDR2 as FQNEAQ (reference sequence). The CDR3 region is CASSVRTGAHRGYTF. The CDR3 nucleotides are TGTGCCAGCAGCGTTCGGACAGGGGCTCACCGTGGCTACACCTTC.

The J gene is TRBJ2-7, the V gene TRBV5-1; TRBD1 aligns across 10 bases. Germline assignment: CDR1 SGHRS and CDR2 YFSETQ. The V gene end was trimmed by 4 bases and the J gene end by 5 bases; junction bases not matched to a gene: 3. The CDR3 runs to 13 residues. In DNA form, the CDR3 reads TGCGCCAGCAGCGAGGGGACAGGGGACGAGCAGTACTTC. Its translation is CASSEGTGDEQYF.

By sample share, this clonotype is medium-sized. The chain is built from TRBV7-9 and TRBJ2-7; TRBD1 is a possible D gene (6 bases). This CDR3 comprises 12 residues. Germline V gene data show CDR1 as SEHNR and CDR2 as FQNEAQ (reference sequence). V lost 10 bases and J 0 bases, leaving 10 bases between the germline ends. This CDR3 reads CATGQSSYEQYF. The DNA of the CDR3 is TGTGCCACCGGACAGAGCTCCTACGAGCAGTACTTC.

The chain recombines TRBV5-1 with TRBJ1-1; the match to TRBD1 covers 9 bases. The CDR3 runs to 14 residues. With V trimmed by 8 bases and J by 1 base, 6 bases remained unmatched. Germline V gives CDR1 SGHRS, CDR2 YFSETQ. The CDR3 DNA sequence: TGCGCCAGTGCCACGACAGGGGGGAACACTGAAGCTTTCTTT. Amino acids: CASATTGGNTEAFF.

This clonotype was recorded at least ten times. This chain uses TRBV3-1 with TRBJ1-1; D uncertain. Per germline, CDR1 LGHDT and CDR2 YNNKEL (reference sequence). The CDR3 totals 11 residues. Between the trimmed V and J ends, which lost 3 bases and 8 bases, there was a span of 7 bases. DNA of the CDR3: TGTGCCAGCAGCCACAAAGGGGAAGCTTTCTTT. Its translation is CASSHKGEAFF. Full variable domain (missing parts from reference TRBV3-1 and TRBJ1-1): DTAVSQTPKYLVTQMGNDKSIKCEQNLGHDTMYWYKQDSKKFLKIMFSYNNKELIINETVPNRFSPKSPDKAHLNLHINSLELGDSAVYFCASSHKGEAFFGQGTRLTVV.

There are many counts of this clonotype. The chain's CDR3 is CASSPTGTPGLNYGYTF. CDR3 bases: TGTGCCAGCAGTCCTACCGGGACTCCTGGACTTAACTATGGCTACACCTTC. The chain recombines TRBV12-3 or TRBV12-4 with TRBJ1-2; tentatively, D is TRBD1 (5 bases). V was cut by 5 bases and J by 1 base, with 20 bases left in between. The CDR3 totals 17 residues.

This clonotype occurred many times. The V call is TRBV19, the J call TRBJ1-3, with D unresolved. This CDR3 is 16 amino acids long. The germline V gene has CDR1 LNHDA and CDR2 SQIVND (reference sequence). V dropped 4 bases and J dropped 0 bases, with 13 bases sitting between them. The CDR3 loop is CASSKGILSSGNTIYF. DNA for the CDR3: TGTGCCAGTAGTAAAGGAATTTTAAGCTCTGGAAACACCATATATTTT.

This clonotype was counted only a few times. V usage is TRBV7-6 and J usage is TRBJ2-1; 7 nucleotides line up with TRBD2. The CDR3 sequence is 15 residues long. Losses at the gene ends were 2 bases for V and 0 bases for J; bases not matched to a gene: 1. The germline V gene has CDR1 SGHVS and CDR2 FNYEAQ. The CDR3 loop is CASSLLADSYNEQFF. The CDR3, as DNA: TGTGCCAGCAGCTTACTAGCGGACTCCTACAATGAGCAGTTCTTC.